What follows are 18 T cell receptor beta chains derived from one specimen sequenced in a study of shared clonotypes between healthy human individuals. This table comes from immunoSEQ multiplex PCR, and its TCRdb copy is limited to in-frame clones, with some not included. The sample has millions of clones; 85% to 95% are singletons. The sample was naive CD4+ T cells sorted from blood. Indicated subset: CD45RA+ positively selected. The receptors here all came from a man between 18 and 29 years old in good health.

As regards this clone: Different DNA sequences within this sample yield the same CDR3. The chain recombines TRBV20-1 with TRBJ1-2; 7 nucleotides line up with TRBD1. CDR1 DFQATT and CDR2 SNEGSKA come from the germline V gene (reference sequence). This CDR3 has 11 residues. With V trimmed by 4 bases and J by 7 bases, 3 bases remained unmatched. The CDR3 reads CSANRGGGYTF. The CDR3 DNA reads TGCAGTGCTAACAGGGGTGGTGGCTACACCTTC.

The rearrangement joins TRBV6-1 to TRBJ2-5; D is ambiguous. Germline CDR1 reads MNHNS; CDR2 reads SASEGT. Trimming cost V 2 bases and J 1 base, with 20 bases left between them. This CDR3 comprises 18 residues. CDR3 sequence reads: CASSETRYGRHRQETQYF. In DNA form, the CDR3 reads TGTGCCAGCAGTGAAACCCGCTATGGACGCCACCGCCAAGAGACCCAGTACTTC.

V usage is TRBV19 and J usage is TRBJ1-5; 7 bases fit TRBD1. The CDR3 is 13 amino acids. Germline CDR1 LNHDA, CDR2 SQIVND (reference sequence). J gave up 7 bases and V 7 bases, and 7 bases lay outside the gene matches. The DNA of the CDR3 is TGTGCCAGTACCAGACAGGGAGACCAGCCCCAGCATTTT. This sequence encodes CASTRQGDQPQHF.

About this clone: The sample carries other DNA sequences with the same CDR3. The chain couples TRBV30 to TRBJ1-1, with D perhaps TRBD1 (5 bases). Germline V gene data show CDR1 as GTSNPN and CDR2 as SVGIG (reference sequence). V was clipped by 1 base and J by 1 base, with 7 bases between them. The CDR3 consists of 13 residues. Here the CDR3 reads CAWSAGQNTEAFF. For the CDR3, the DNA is TGTGCCTGGAGTGCAGGGCAGAACACTGAAGCTTTCTTT.

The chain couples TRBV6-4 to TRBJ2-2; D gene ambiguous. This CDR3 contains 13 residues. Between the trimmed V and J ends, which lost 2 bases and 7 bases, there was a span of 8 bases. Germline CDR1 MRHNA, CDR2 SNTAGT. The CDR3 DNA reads TGTGCCAGCAGTGACCCCCCCGGCGGGGAGCTGTTTTTT. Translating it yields CASSDPPGGELFF.

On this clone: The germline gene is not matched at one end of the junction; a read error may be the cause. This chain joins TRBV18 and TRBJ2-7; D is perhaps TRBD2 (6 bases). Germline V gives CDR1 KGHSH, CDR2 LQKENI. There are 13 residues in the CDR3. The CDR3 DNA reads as TGTGCCAGCTCGTACAACCGGGACTCCTTCCCCATCTTC. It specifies CASSYNRDSFPIF. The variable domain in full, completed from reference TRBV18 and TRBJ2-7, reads NAGVMQNPRHLVRRRGQEARLRCSPMKGHSHVYWYRQLPEEGLKFMVYLQKENIIDESGMPKERFSAEFPKEGPSILRIQQVVRGDSAAYFCASSYNRDSFPIFGPGTRLTVT.

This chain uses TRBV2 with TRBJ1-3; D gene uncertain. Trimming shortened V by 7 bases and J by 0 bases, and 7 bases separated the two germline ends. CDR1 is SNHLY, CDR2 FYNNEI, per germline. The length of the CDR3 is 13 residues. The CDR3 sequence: CASTDGSGNTIYF. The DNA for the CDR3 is TGTGCCAGCACGGACGGCTCTGGAAACACCATATATTTT.

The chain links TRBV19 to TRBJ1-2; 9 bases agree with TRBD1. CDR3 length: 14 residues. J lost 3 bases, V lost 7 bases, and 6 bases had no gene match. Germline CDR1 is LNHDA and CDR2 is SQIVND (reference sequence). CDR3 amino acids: CASTSTGGDYGYTF. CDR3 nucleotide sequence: TGTGCCAGTACCTCGACAGGGGGAGACTATGGCTACACCTTC.

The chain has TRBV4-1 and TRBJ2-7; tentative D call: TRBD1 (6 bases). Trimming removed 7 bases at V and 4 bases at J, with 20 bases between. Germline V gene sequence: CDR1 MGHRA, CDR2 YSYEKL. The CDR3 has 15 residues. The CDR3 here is CASTPAEGVRYEQYF. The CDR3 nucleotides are TGCGCCAGCACGCCCGCAGAGGGGGTGCGTTACGAGCAGTACTTC.

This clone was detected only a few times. This chain's CDR3 is CASSHPRTGEYGYTF. The CDR3 DNA follows: TGTGCCAGCAGCCATCCCCGGACAGGGGAATATGGCTACACCTTC. V usage is TRBV5-4 and J usage is TRBJ1-2; 9 bases are shared with TRBD1. Germline lookup yields CDR1 SGHNT and CDR2 YYREEE (reference sequence). The CDR3 length is 15 residues. V shed 4 bases, J shed 5 bases, and the junction held 9 bases outside the gene matches.

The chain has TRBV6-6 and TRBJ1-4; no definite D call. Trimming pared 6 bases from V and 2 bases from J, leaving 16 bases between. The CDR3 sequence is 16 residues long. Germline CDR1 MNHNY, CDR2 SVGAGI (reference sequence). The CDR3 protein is CASRFDRRGTNEKLFF. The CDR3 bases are TGTGCCAGCAGATTCGACCGCCGCGGCACTAATGAAAAACTGTTTTTT.

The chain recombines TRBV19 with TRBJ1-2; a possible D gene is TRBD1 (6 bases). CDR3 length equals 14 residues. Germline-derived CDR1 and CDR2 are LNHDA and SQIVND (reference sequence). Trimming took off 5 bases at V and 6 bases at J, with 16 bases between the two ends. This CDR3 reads CASSRKGGIDGYTF. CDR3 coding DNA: TGTGCCAGTAGTCGGAAGGGGGGGATCGATGGCTACACCTTC.

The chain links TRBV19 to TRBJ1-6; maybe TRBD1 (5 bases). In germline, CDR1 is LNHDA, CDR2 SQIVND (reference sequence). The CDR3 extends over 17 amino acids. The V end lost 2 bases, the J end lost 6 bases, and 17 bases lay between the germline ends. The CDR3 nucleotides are TGTGCCAGTAGTATAAACGGGGCAGGCCGTCGTAATTCACCCCTCCACTTT. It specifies CASSINGAGRRNSPLHF.

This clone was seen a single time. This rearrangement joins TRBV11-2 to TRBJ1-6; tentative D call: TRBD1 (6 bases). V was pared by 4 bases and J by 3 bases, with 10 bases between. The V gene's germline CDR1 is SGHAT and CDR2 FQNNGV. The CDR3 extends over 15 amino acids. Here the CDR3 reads CASSYGQFYNSPLHF. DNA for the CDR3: TGTGCCAGCAGCTACGGACAGTTCTATAATTCACCCCTCCACTTT.

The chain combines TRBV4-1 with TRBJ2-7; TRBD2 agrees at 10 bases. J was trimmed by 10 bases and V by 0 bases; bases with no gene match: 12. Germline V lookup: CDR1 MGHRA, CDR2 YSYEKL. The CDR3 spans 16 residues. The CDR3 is CASSQESGLAGEKQYF. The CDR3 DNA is TGCGCCAGCAGCCAAGAGAGCGGGCTAGCGGGGGAGAAACAGTACTTC.

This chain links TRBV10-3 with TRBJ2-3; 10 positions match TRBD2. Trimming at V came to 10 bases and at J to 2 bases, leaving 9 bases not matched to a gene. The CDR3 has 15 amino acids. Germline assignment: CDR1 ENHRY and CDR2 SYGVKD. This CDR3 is CASQSGGANTDTQYF. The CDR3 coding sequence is TGTGCCAGCCAGAGCGGGGGGGCCAACACAGATACGCAGTATTTT.

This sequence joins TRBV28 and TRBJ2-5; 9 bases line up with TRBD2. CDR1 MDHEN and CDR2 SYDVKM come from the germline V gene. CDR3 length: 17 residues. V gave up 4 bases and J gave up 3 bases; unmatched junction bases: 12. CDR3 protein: CASSSTLAGAREETQYF. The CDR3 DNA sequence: TGTGCCAGCAGTTCAACCTTAGCGGGGGCCCGGGAAGAGACCCAGTACTTC.

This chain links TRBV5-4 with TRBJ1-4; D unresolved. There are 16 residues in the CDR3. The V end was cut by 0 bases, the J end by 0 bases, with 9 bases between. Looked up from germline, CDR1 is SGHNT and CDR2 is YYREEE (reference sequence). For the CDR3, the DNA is TGTGCCAGCAGCTTGGACGGAGGTGCAACTAATGAAAAACTGTTTTTT. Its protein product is CASSLDGGATNEKLFF.